The subject of this entry is one T cell receptor gamma chain. What it recognizes is unknown. The junction does not match germline at one end; this may be a read error. The data were obtained in a study of Vδ1+ human thymocytes. Whole-study results and caveats: Approximately 20% of thymic delta-chain sequences were Vdelta2, with few Vdelta3, unlike blood Vdelta1+ controls. Thymic TRG and TRD repertoires appeared highly polyclonal, with Gaussian CDR3 length distributions. Unexpected Vdelta2 sequences could cause misinterpretation of bulk repertoire data.

CDR1 EGSNGY and CDR2 YDSYNSKV come from the germline V gene. The CDR3 extends over 16 amino acids. Alphabeta T cells were depleted, then CD3+ Vdelta1+ Vdelta2- thymocytes were FACS-sorted. Vdelta1+ thymocyte sorts reached between about 97% and 99.6% purity. Sequences come from RNA converted to cDNA by reverse transcription. Multiplex PCR used pooled V-gene forward primers and a constant-region reverse primer to amplify CDR3s. TCRdb re-identified clones in the multiplex PCR reads via CATT. The table includes 30,000 to 45,000 gamma-chain clones, 20% to 25% detected once. Input material: Vdelta1+ gamma-delta thymocytes from the thymus. The sample's subset: FACS-sorted CD3+ TCRalphabeta- TCRVdelta1+ TCRVdelta2- thymocytes. The clonotype was recovered from a girl under two years old who had congenital heart surgery. The chain recombines TRGV2 with TRGJP2. This CDR3 reads CATWGGPDSSDWIKTF. The CDR3 DNA reads as TGTGCCACCTGGGGCGGGCCGGATAGTAGTGATTGGATCAAGACGTTT.